Below, one T cell receptor (beta chain) is given with its context. The target antigen is unknown. This CDR3 comprises 13 residues. Germline values: CDR1 SNHLY, CDR2 FYNNEI. The junction had 3 bases not matched to a gene; V was cut back by 5 bases and J by 5 bases. This entry belongs to a study of radiotherapy plus CTLA-4 blockade in lung cancer. Study observations and caveats: Subsequent to radiotherapy plus ipilimumab, tumor-derived TCR clones underwent expansion in blood.

Assay used: immunoSEQ multiplex PCR; TCRdb lists only in-frame clones, some missing. The repertoire holds 81,000 or so clones, with roughly 79% as singletons. The rearrangement uses TRBV2 and TRBJ2-1; 7 nucleotides line up with TRBD1. The clonotype comes from a human donor with non-small cell lung cancer whose response to radiotherapy plus ipilimumab could not be evaluated. Some clones in this sample may be carry-over from other donors' samples. The sample was peripheral blood, taken from a patient treated with radiotherapy plus ipilimumab. The CDR3 DNA reads as TGTGCCAGCAGTAAACAGGGGAACAATGAGCAGTTCTTC. As protein: CASSKQGNNEQFF.